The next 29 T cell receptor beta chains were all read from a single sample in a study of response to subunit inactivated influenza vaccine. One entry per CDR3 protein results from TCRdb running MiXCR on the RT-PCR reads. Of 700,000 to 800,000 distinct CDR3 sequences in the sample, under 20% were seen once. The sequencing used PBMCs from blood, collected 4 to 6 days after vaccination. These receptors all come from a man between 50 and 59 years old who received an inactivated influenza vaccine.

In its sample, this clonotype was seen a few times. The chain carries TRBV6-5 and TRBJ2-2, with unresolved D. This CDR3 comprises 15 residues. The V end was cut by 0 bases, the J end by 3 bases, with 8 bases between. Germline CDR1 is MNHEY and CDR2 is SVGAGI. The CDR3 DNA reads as TGTGCCAGCAGTTACTCGACTGCCCACACCGGGGAGCTGTTTTTT. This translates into CASSYSTAHTGELFF.

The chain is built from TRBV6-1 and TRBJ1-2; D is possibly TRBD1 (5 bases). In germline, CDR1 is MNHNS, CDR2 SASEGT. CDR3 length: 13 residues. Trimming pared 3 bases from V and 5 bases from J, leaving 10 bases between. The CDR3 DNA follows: TGTGCCAGCAGTGACCGGGGGTTATATGGCTACACCTTC. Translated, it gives CASSDRGLYGYTF.

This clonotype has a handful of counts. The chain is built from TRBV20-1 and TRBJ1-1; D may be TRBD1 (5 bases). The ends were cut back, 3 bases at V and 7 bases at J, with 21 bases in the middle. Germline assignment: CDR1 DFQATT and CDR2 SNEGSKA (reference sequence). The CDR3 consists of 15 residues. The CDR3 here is CSASGTRGGWDEAFF. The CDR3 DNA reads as TGCAGTGCTAGTGGGACTCGGGGGGGATGGGATGAAGCTTTCTTT.

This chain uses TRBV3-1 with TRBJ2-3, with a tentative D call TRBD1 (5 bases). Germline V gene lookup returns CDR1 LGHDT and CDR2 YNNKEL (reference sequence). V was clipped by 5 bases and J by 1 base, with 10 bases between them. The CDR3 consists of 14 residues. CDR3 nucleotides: TGTGCCAGCAGCAAACTACAGGGCACAGATACGCAGTATTTT. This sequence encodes CASSKLQGTDTQYF.

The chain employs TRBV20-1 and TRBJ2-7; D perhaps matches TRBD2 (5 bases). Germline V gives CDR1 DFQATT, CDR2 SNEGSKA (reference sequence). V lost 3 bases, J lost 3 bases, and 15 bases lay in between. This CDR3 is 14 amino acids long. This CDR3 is CSARVGYGVYEQYF. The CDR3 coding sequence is TGCAGTGCTAGGGTAGGCTACGGGGTCTACGAGCAGTACTTC.

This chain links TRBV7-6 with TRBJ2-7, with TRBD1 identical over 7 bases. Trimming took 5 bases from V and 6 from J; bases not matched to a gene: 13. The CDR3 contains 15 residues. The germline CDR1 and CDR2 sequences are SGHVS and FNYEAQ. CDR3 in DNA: TGTGCCAGCAGCATGACAGGGTGGGAATTAAGCGAGCAGTACTTC. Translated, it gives CASSMTGWELSEQYF.

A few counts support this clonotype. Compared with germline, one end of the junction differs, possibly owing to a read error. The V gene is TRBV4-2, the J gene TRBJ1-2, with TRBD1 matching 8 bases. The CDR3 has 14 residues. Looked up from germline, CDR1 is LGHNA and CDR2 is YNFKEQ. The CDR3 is CASSREGQGYRYTF. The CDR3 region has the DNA TGTGCCAGCAGCCGAGAAGGACAGGGCTATCGCTACACCTTC.

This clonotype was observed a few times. The CDR3 DNA sequence: TGTGCCAGCAAACCGGCCGTCACAGATACGCAGTATTTT. This translates into CASKPAVTDTQYF. This sequence joins TRBV6-6 and TRBJ2-3; D not resolved. Trimming pared 7 bases from V and 2 bases from J, leaving 10 bases between. CDR1 is MNHNY and CDR2 is SVGAGI in the germline V gene (reference sequence). This CDR3 has 13 amino acids.

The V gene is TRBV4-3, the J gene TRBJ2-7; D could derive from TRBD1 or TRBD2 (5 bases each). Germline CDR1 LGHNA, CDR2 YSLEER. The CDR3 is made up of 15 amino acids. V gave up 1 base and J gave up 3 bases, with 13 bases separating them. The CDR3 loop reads CASSQGLWGSYEQYF. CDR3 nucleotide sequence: TGCGCCAGCAGCCAAGGACTATGGGGGAGCTACGAGCAGTACTTC.

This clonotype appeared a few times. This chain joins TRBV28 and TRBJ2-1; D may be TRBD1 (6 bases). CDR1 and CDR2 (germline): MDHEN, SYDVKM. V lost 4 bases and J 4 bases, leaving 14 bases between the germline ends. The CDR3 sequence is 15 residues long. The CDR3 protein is CASSSPGHVYNEQFF. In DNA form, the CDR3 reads TGTGCCAGCAGTTCTCCGGGACATGTGTACAATGAGCAGTTCTTC.

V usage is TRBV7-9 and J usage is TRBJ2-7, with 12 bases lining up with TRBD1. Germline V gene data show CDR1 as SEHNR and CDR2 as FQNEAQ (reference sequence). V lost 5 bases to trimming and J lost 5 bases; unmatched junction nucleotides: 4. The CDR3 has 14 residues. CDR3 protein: CASSKGQGADEQYF. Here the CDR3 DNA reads TGTGCCAGCAGCAAGGGACAGGGGGCGGACGAGCAGTACTTC.

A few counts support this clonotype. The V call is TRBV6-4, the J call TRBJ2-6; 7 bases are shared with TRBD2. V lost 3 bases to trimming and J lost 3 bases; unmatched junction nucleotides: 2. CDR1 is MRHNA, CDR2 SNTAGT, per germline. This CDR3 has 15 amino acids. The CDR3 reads CASSEGGIGANVLTF. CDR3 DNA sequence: TGTGCCAGCAGTGAGGGGGGGATTGGGGCCAACGTCCTGACTTTC.

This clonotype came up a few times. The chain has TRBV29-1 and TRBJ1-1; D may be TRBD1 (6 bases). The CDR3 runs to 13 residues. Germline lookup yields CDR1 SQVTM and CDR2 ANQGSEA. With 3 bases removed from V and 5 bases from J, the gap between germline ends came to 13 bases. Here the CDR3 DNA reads TGCAGCGTTGAGAACAGGGTCTCTACTGAAGCTTTCTTT. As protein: CSVENRVSTEAFF.

The CDR3 region has the DNA TGCAGTGCCGGAGGTCGGGGGTCGCAGTCCTACAATGAGCAGTTCTTC. It yields the protein CSAGGRGSQSYNEQFF. V is TRBV20-1 and J is TRBJ2-1; possible D gene TRBD2, 6 bases. The CDR3 totals 16 residues. The V gene's germline CDR1 is DFQATT and CDR2 SNEGSKA (reference sequence). V lost 6 bases, J lost 1 base, and 19 bases lay in between.

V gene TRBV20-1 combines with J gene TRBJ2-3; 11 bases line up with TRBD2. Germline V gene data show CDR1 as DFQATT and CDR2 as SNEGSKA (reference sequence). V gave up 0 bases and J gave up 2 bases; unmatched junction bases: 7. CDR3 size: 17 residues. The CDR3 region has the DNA TGCAGTGCTAGAGATTTCGGGACTAGCGGCAACACAGATACGCAGTATTTT. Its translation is CSARDFGTSGNTDTQYF.

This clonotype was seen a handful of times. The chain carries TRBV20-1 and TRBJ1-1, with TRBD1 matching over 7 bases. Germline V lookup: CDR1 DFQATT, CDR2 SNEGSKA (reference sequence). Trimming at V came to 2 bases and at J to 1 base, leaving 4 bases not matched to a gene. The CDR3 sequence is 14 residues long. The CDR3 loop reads CSARSRTGNTEAFF. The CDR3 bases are TGCAGTGCTAGATCCCGGACAGGGAACACTGAAGCTTTCTTT.

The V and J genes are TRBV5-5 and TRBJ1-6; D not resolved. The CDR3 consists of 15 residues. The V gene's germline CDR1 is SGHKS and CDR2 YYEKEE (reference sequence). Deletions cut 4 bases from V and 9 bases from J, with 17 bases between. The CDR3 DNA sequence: TGTGCCAGCAGCCCATTAACTGGGTCGGGTTCACCCCTCCACTTT. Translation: CASSPLTGSGSPLHF. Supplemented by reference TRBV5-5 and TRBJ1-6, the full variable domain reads DAGVTQSPTHLIKTRGQQVTLRCSPISGHKSVSWYQQVLGQGPQFIFQYYEKEERGRGNFPDRFSARQFPNYSSELNVNALLLGDSALYLCASSPLTGSGSPLHFGNGTRLTVT.

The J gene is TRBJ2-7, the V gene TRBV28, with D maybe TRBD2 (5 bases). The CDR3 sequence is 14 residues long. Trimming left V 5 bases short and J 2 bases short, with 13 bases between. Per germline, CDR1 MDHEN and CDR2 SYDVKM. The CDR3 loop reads CASSPSIPPYEQYF. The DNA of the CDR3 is TGTGCCAGCAGTCCTAGCATCCCCCCCTACGAGCAGTACTTC.

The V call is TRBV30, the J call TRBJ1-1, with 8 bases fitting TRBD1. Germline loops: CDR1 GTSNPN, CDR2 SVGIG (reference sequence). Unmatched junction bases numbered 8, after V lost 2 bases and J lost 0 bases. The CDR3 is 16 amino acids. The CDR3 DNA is TGTGCCTGGAGTCACGGGACAGGTCTGGTGAACACTGAAGCTTTCTTT. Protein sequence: CAWSHGTGLVNTEAFF.

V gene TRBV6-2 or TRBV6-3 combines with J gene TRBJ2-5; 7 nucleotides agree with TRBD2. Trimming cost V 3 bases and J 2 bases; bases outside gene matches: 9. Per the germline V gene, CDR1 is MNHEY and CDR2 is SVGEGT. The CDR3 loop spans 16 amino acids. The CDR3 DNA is TGTGCCAGCAGTTATGGGCCGGCGGGGGAACAAGAGACCCAGTACTTC. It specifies CASSYGPAGEQETQYF.

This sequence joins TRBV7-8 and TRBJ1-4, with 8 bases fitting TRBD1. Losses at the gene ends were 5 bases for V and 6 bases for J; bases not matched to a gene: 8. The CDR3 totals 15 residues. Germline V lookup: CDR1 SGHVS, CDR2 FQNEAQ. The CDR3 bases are TGTGCCAGCAGCAACCAGGGGGCGCGCGATGAAAAACTGTTTTTT. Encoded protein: CASSNQGARDEKLFF. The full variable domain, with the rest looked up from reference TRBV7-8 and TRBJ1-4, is GAGVSQSPRYKVAKRGQDVALRCDPISGHVSLFWYQQALGQGPEFLTYFQNEAQLDKSGLPSDRFFAERPEGSVSTLKIQRTQQEDSAVYLCASSNQGARDEKLFFGSGTQLSVL.

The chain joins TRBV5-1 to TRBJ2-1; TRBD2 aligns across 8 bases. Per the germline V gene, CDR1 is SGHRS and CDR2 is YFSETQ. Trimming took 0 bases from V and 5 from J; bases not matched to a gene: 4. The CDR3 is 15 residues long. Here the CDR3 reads CASSLVVAGNNEQFF. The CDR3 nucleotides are TGCGCCAGCAGCTTGGTCGTAGCGGGGAACAATGAGCAGTTCTTC.

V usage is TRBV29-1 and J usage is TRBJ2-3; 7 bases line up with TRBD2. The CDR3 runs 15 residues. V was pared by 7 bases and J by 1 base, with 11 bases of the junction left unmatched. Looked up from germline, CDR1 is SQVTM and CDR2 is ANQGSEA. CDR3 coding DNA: TGCAGCGGTCGTCTAGCGGAAACCCGCACAGATACGCAGTATTTT. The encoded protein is CSGRLAETRTDTQYF.

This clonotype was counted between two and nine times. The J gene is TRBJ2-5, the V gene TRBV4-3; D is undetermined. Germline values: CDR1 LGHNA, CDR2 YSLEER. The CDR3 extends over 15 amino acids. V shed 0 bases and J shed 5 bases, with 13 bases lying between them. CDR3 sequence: CASSQEWGWRETQYF. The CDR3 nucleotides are TGCGCCAGCAGCCAAGAGTGGGGTTGGCGTGAGACCCAGTACTTC.

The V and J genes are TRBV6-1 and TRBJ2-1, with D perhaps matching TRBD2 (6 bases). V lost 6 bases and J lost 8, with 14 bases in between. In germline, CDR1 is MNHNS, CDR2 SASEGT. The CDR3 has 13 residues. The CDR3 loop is CASRASSGYEQFF. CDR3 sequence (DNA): TGTGCCAGCAGGGCGAGTAGCGGATATGAGCAGTTCTTC.

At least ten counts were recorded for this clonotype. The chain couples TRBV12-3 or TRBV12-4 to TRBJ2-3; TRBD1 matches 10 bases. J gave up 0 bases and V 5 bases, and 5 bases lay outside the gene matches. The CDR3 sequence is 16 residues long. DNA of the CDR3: TGTGCCAGCAGTCCTCGGACAGGGGGAAGCACAGATACGCAGTATTTT. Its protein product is CASSPRTGGSTDTQYF.

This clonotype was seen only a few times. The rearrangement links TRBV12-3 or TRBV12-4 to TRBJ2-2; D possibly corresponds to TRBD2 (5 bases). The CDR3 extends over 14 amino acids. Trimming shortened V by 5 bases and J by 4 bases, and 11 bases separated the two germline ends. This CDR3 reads CASSPERPTGELFF. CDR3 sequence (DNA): TGTGCCAGCAGTCCCGAGCGGCCCACCGGGGAGCTGTTTTTT.

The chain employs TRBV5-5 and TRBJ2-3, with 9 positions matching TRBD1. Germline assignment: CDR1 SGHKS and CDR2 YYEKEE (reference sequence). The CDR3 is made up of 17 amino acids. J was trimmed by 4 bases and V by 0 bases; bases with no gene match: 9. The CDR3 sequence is CASSLGLDRGSADTQYF. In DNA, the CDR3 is TGTGCCAGCAGCTTGGGACTGGACAGGGGTTCTGCAGATACGCAGTATTTT.

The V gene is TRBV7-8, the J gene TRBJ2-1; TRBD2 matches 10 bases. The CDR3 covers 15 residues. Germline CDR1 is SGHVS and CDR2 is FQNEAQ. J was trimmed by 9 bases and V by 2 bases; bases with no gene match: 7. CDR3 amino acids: CASSLLAGDSGEQFF. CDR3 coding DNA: TGTGCCAGCAGCTTACTAGCGGGAGACTCGGGTGAGCAGTTCTTC.